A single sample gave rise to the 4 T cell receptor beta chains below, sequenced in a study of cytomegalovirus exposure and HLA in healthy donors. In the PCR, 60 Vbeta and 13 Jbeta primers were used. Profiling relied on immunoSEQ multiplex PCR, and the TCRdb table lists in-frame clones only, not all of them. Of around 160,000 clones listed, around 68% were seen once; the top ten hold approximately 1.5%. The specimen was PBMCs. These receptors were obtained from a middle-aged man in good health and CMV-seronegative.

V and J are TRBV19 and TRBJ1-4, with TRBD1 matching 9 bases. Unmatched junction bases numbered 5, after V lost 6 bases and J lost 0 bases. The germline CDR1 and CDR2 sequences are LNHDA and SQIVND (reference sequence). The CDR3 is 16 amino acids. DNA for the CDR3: TGTGCCAGTAGCTCGGGACAGGGAACAACTAATGAAAAACTGTTTTTT. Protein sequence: CASSSGQGTTNEKLFF.

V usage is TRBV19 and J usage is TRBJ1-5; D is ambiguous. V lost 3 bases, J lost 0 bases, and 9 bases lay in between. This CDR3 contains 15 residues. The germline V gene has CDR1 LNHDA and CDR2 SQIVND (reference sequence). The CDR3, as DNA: TGTGCCAGTAGTATTCTGCACAATAGCAATCAGCCCCAGCATTTT. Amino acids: CASSILHNSNQPQHF. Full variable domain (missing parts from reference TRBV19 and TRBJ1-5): DGGITQSPKYLFRKEGQNVTLSCEQNLNHDAMYWYRQDPGQGLRLIYYSQIVNDFQKGDIAEGYSVSREKKESFPLTVTSAQKNPTAFYLCASSILHNSNQPQHFGDGTRLSIL.

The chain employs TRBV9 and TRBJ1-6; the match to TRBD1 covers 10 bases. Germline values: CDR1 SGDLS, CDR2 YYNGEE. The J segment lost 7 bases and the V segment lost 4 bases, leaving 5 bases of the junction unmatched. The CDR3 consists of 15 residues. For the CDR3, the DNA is TGTGCCAGCAGCTTACAGGGACAGGGGAATTCACCCCTCCACTTT. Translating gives CASSLQGQGNSPLHF.

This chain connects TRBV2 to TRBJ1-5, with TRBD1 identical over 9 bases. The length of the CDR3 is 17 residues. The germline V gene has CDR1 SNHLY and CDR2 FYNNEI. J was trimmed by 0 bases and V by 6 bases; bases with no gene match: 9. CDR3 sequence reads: CASRGQGKGYSNQPQHF. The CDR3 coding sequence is TGTGCCAGCAGGGGACAGGGAAAAGGATATAGCAATCAGCCCCAGCATTTT.